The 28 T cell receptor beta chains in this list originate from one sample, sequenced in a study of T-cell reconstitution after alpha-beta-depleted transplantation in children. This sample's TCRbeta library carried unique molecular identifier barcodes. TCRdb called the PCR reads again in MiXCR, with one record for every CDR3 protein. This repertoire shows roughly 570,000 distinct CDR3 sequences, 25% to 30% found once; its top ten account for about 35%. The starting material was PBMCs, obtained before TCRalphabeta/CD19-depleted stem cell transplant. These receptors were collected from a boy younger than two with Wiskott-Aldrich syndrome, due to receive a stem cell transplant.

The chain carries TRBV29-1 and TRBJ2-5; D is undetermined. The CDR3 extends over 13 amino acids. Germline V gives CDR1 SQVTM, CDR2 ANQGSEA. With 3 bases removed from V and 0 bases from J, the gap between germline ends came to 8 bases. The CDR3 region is CSVDKGYQETQYF. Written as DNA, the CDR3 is TGCAGCGTTGATAAGGGCTACCAAGAGACCCAGTACTTC. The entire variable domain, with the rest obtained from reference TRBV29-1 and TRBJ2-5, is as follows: SAVISQKPSRDICQRGTSLTIQCQVDSQVTMMFWYRQQPGQSLTLIATANQGSEATYESGFVIDKFPISRPNLTFSTLTVSNMSPEDSSIYLCSVDKGYQETQYFGPGTRLLVL.

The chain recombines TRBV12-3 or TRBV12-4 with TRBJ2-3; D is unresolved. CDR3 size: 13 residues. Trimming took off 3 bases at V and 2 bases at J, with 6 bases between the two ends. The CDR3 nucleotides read TGTGCCAGCAGTTTGTGGGACACAGATACGCAGTATTTT. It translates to CASSLWDTDTQYF.

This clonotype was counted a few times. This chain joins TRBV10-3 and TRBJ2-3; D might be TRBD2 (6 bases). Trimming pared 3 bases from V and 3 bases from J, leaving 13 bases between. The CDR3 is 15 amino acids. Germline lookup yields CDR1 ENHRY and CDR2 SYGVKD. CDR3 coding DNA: TGTGCCATCAGTGAATTCGGAGGGCTAACAGATACGCAGTATTTT. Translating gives CAISEFGGLTDTQYF.

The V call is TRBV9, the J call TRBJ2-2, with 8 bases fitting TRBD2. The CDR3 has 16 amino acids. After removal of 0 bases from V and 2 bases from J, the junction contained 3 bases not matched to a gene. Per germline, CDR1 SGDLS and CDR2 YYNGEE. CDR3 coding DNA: TGTGCCAGCAGCGTAGGAGGGACTAGAAACACCGGGGAGCTGTTTTTT. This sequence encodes CASSVGGTRNTGELFF. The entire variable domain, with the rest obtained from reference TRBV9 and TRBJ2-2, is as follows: DSGVTQTPKHLITATGQRVTLRCSPRSGDLSVYWYQQSLDQGLQFLIQYYNGEERAKGNILERFSAQQFPDLHSELNLSSLELGDSALYFCASSVGGTRNTGELFFGEGSRLTVL.

In DNA, the CDR3 is TGTGCCAGCAGGGAGGAGTGGTATCAGAACACTGAAGCTTTCTTT. Protein sequence: CASREEWYQNTEAFF. V is TRBV12-3 or TRBV12-4 and J is TRBJ1-1, with D hard to call. The CDR3 consists of 15 residues. V was clipped by 6 bases and J by 1 base, with 15 bases between them.

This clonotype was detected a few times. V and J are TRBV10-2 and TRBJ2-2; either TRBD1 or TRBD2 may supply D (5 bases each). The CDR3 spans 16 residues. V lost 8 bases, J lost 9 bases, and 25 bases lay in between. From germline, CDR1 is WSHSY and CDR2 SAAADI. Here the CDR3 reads CASSSPRGRRTWELFF. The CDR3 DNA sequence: TGCGCCAGCTCCAGTCCGAGGGGCAGAAGAACCTGGGAGCTGTTTTTT.

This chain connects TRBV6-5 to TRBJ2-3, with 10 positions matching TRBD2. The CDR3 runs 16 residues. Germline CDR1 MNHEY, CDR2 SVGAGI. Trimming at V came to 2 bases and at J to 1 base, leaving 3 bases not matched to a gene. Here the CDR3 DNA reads TGTGCCAGCAGTTACGGGCTAGCGGGGGGCACAGATACGCAGTATTTT. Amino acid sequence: CASSYGLAGGTDTQYF.

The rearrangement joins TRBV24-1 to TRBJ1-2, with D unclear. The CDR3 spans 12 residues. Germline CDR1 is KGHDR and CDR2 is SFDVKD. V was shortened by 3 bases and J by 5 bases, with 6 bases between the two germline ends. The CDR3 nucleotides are TGTGCCACCAGTGATGGGCCATATGGCTACACCTTC. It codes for CATSDGPYGYTF.

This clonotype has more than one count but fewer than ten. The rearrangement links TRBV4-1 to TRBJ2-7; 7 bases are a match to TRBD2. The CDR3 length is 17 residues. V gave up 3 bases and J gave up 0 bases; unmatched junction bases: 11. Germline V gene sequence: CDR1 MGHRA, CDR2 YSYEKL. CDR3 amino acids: CASSQVGLADSSYEQYF. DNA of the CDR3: TGCGCCAGCAGCCAGGTGGGTCTAGCGGATAGCTCCTACGAGCAGTACTTC.

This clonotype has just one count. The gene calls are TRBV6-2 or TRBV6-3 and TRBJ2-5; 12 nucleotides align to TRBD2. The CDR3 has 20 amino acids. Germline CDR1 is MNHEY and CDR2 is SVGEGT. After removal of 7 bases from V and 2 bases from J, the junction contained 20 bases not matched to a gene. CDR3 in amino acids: CASIRLGRLAGVGGQETQYF. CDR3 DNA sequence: TGTGCCAGCATCCGATTGGGGAGACTAGCGGGAGTAGGAGGGCAAGAGACCCAGTACTTC.

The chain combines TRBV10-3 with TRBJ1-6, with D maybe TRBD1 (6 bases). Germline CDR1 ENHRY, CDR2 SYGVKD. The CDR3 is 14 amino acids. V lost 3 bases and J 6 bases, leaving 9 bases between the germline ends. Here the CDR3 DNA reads TGTGCCATCAGTGAAGGCAGGGGTAATTCACCCCTCCACTTT. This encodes CAISEGRGNSPLHF.

In DNA, the CDR3 is TGCGCCAGCAGCTTGGGCCCAGAGAACACTGAAGCTTTCTTT. This gives the protein CASSLGPENTEAFF. The chain joins TRBV5-1 to TRBJ1-1, with D unresolved. CDR3 length equals 14 residues. CDR1 and CDR2 from the germline V gene are SGHRS and YFSETQ. V was shortened by 0 bases and J by 1 base, with 7 bases between the two germline ends.

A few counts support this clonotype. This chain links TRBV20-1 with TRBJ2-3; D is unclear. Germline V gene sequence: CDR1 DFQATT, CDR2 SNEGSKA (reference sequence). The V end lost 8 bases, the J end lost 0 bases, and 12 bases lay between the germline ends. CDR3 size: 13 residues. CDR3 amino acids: CSTDGPSTDTQYF. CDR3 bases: TGCAGTACGGACGGACCGAGCACAGATACGCAGTATTTT.

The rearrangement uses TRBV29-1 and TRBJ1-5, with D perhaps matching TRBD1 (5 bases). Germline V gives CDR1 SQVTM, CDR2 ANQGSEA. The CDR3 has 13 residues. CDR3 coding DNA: TGCAGTGCGGGGGGTGCGGGCAATCAGCCCCAGCATTTT. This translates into CSAGGAGNQPQHF.

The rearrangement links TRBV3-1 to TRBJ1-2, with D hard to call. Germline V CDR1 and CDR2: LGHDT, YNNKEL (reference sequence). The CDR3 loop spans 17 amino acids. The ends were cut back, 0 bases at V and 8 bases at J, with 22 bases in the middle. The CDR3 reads CASSQEETWWAGGGYTF. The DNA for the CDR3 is TGTGCCAGCAGCCAAGAGGAGACGTGGTGGGCAGGTGGAGGCTACACCTTC.

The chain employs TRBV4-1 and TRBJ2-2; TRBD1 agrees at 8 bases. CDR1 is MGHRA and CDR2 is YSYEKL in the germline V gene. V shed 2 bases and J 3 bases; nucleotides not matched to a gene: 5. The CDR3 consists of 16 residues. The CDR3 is CASSQRTGLDTGELFF. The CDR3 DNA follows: TGCGCCAGCAGCCAAAGGACAGGGTTGGACACCGGGGAGCTGTTTTTT.

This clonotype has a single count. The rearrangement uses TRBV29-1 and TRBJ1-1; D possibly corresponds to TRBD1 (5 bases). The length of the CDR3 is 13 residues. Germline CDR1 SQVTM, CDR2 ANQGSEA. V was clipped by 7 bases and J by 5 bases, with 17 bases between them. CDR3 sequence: CSGGTLVRTEAFF. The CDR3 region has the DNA TGCAGCGGGGGGACTTTAGTTCGGACTGAAGCTTTCTTT.

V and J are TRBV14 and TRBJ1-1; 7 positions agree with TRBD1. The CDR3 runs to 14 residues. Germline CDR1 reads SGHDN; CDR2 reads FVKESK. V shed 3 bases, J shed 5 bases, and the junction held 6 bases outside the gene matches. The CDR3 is CASSHRGQGTEAFF. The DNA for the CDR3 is TGTGCCAGCAGCCATAGGGGGCAAGGAACTGAAGCTTTCTTT.

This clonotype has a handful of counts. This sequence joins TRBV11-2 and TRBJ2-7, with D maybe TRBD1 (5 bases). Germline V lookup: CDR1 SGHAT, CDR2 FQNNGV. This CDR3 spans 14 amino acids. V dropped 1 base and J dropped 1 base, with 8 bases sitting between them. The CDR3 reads CASSLVYRSYEQYF. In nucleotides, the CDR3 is TGTGCCAGCAGCTTAGTTTACAGGTCCTACGAGCAGTACTTC.

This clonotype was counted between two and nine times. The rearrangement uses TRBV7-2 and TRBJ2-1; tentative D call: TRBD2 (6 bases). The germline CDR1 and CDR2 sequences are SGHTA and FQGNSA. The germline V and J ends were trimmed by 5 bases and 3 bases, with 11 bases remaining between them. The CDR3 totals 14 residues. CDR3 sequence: CASSMTSFYNEQFF. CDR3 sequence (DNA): TGTGCCAGCAGCATGACTAGTTTCTACAATGAGCAGTTCTTC.

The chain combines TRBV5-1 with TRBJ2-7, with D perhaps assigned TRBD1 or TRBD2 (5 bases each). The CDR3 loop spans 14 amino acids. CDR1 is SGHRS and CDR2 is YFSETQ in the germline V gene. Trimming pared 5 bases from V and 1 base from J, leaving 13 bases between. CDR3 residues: CASSRQGPSYEQYF. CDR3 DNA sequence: TGCGCCAGCAGTCGGCAGGGACCTTCCTACGAGCAGTACTTC.

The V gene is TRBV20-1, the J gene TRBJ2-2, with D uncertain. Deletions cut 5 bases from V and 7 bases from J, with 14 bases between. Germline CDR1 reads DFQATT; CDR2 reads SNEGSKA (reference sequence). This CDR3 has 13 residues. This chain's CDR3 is CSAGAPAGGELFF. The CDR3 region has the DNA TGCAGTGCTGGTGCCCCGGCCGGCGGGGAGCTGTTTTTT.

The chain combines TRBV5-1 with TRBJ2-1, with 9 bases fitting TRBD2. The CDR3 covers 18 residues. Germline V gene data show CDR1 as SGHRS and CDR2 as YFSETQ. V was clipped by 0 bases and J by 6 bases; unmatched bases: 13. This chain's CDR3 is CASSLAQSSGRPVNEQFF. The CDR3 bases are TGCGCCAGCAGCTTGGCCCAGAGCAGCGGGAGGCCAGTCAATGAGCAGTTCTTC.

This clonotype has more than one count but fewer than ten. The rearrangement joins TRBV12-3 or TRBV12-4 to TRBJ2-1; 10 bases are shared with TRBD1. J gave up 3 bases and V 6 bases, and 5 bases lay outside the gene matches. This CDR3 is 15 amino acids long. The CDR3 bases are TGTGCCAGCAGCCCCGGACAGGGGGGCTACAATGAGCAGTTCTTC. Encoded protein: CASSPGQGGYNEQFF.

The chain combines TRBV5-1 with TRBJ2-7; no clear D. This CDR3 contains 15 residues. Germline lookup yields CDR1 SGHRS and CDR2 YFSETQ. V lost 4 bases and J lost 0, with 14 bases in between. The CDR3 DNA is TGCGCCAGCAGCCCCCGGCCCTTACCCTCCTACGAGCAGTACTTC. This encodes CASSPRPLPSYEQYF.

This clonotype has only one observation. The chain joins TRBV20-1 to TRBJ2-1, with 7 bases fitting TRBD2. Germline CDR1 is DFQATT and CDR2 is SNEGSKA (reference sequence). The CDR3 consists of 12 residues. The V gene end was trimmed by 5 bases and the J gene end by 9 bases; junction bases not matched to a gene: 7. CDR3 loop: CSALVGGGEQFF. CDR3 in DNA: TGCAGTGCTCTCGTGGGGGGGGGTGAGCAGTTCTTC.

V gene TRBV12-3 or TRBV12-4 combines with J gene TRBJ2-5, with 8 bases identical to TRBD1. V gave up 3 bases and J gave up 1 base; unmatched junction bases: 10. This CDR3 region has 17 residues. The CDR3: CASSLTSAGTGQETQYF. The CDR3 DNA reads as TGTGCCAGCAGTTTGACTTCCGCCGGGACAGGCCAAGAGACCCAGTACTTC.

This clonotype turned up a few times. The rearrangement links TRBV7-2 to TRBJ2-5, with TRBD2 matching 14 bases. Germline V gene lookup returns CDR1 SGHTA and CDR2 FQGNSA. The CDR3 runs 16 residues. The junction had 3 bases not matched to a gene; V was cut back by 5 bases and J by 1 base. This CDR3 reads CASSPTSGRGQETQYF. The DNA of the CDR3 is TGTGCCAGCAGCCCGACTAGCGGGAGGGGCCAAGAGACCCAGTACTTC.